This T cell receptor beta chain is from a study of T cell responses to AZD1222 COVID-19 vaccine. Study at large: Some second doses came at about 4 weeks and others at about 12 weeks; these were pooled. Study results and limitations: Donor demographics were predominantly white British with a female majority; clonal diversity may be underestimated. Once two AZD1222 doses were given, Spike-specific TCR breadth and depth went up. Unmutated variant regions are reportedly targeted by nearly half of spike-specific TCRs.

Produced via immunoSEQ multiplex PCR; TCRdb's table is partial and in-frame only. Altogether 55,000 to 90,000 clones are present, about four fifths being singletons, with the ten largest covering about a tenth. CDR3 size: 16 residues. The germline V gene encodes CDR1 LNHNV and CDR2 YYDKDF (reference sequence). V shed 0 bases and J 7 bases; nucleotides not matched to a gene: 4. On this clone: Its antigen is not identified.

Sequencing was performed on peripheral blood, taken on day 0 of AZD1222 vaccination. This receptor was obtained from an adult in good health. J is TRBJ1-5 and V is TRBV15; 12 bases match TRBD1. CDR3 nucleotide sequence: TGTGCCACCAGCAGAGAGGGACAGGGGGCGAGACAGCCCCAGCATTTT. This codes for CATSREGQGARQPQHF.